This TCR beta chain was obtained from a study of T cells in Graves' hyperthyroidism and ophthalmopathy. Study-wide results and caveats: Ophthalmopathy could be told apart from stable hyperthyroidism with a 13 V-J model.

This clonotype was seen a few times. Its antigen is not identified. Trimming at V came to 9 bases and at J to 6 bases, leaving 12 bases not matched to a gene. This CDR3 has 14 amino acids. Germline V lookup: CDR1 LNHNV, CDR2 YYDKDF (reference sequence). There were TCR beta CDR3 regions amplified from RNA transcripts. With the HTBI primer set, the TCR CDR3 went through a first round of RT-PCR. Via MiXCR, TCRdb re-called the multiplex PCR reads, giving one row per CDR3 protein. Of 730,000 or so distinct CDR3 sequences in the sample, about 19% were seen once. The sequencing sample was made of blood. The gene calls are TRBV15 and TRBJ2-3; 7 bases are shared with TRBD1. This sequence was found in a woman aged 45-65 years with Graves' hyperthyroidism that later progressed to Graves' ophthalmopathy. Here the CDR3 DNA reads TGTGCCACTAGCCCGACAGGGAGCAGGGATACGCAGTATTTT. This encodes CATSPTGSRDTQYF.